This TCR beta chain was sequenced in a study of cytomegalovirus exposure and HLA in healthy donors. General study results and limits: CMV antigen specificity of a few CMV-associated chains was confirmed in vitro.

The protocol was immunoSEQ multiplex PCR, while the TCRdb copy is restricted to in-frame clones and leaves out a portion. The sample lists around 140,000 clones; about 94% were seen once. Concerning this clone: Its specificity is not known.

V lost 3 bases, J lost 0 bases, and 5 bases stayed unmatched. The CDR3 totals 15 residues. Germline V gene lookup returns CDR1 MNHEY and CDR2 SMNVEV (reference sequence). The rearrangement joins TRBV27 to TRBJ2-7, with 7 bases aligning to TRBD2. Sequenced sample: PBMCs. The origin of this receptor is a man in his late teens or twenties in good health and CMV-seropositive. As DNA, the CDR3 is TGTGCCAGCAGTTTGCGCGGGAGTGTCTCCTACGAGCAGTACTTC. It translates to CASSLRGSVSYEQYF.